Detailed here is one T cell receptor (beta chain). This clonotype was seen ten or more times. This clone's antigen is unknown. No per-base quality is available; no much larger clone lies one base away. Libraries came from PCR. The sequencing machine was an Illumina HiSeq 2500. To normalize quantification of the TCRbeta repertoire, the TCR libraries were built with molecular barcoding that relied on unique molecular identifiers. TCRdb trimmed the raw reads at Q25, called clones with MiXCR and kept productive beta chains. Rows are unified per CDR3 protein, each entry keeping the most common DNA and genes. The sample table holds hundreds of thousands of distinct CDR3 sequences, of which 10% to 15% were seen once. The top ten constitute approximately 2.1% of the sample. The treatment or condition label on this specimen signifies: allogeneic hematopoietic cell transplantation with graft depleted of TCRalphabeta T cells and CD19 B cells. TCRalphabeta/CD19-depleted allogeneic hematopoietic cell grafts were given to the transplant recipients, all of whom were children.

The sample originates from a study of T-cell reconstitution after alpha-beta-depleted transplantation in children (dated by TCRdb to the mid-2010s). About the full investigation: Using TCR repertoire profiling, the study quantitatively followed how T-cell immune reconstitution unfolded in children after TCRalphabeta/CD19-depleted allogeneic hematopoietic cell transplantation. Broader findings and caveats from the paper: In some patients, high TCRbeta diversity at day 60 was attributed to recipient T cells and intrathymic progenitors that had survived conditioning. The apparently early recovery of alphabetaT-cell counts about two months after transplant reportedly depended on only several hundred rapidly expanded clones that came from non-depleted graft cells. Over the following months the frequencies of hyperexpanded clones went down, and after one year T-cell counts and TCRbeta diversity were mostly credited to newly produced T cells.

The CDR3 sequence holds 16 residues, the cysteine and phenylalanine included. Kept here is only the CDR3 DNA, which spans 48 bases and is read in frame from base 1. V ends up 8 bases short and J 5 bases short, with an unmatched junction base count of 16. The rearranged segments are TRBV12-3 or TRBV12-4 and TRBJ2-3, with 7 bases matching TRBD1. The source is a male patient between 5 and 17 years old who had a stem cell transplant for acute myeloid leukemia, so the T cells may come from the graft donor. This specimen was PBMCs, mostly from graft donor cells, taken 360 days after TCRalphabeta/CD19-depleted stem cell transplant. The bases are TGTGCCAGCGGCTCGCCCCCGGGACAGTCGTTAGATACGCAGTATTTT. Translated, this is CASGSPPGQSLDTQYF.